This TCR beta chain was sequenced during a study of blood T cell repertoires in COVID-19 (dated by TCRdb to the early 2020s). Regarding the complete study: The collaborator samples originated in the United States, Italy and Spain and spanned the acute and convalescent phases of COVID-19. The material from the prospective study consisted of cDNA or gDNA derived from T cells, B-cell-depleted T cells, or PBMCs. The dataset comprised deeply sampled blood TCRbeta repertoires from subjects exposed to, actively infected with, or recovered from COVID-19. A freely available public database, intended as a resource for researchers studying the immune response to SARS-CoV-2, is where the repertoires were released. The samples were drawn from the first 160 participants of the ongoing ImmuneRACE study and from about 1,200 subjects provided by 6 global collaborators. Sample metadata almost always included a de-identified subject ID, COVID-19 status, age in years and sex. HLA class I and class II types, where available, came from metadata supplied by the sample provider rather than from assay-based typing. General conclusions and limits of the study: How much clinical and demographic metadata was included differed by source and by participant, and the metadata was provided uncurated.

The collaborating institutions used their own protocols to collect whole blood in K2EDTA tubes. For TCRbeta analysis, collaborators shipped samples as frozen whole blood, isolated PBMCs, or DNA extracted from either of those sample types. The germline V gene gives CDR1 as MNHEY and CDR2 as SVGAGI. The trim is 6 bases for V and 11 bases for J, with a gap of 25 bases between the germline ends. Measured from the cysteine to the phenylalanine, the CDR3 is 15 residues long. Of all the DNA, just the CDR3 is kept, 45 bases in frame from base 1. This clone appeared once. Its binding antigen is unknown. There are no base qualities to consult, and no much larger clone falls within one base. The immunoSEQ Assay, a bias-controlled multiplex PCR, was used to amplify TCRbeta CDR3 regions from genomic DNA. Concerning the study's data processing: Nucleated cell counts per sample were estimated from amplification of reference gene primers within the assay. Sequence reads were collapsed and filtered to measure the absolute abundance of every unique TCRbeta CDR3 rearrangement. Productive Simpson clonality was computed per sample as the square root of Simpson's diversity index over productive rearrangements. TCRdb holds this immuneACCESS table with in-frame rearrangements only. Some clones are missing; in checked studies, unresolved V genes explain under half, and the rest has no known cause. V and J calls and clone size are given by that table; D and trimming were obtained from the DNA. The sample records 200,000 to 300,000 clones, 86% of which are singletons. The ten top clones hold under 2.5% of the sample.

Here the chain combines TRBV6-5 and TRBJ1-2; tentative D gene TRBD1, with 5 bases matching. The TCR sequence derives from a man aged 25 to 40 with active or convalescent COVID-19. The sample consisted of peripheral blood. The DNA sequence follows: TGTGCCAGCAGATTGGACACGAGCCTTGAGGTTGGGTACACCTTC. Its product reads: CASRLDTSLEVGYTF.